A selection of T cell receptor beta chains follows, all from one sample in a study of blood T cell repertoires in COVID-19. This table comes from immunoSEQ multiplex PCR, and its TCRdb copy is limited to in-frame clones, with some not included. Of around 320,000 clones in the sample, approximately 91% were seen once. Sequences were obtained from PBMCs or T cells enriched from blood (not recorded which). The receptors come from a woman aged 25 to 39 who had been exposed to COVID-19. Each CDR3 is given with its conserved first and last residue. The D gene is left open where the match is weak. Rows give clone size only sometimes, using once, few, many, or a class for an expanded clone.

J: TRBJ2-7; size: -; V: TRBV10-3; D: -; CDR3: CAIRSRSGTYEQYF; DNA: TGTGCCATCAGGTCCCGCTCCGGGACCTACGAGCAGTACTTC
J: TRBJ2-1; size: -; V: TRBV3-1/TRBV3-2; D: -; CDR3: CASSQLGGPSYNEQFF; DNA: TGTGCCAGCAGCCAACTGGGGGGACCCTCCTACAATGAGCAGTTCTTC
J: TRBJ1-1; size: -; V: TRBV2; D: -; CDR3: CASSVAGARTEAFF; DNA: TGTGCCAGCAGTGTCGCGGGGGCGAGAACTGAAGCTTTCTTT
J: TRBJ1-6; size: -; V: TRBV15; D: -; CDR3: CATSRVITEGSPLHF; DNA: TGTGCCACCAGCAGAGTAATCACCGAGGGTTCACCCCTCCACTTT
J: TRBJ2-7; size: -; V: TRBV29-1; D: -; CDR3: CSVEVGGYEQYF; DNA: TGCAGCGTTGAAGTAGGCGGGTACGAGCAGTACTTC
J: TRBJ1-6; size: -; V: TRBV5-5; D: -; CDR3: CASSLEAGNSPLHF; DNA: TGTGCCAGCAGCTTGGAGGCAGGGAATTCACCCCTCCACTTT
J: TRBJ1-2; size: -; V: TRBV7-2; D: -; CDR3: CASSPTGRAYGYTF; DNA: TGTGCCAGCAGCCCCACGGGCAGGGCCTATGGCTACACCTTC
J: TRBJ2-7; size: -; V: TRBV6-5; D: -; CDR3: CASKKWTPRDEQYF; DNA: TGTGCCAGCAAAAAATGGACACCGAGAGACGAGCAGTACTTC
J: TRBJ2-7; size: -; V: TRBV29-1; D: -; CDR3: CSVEDPTSGYEQYF; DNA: TGCAGCGTTGAAGATCCTACGTCCGGCTACGAGCAGTACTTC
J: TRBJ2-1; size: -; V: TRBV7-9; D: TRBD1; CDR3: CASSSRDRSEQFF; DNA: TGTGCCAGCAGCAGCCGGGACAGATCCGAGCAGTTCTTC
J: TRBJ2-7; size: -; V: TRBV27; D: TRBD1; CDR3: CASSLGQWTGEQYF; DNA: TGTGCCAGCAGTTTGGGGCAGTGGACAGGCGAGCAGTACTTC
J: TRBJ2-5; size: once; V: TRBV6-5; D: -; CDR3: CASRQGSKETQYF; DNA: TGTGCCAGCAGACAGGGTTCGAAAGAGACCCAGTACTTC
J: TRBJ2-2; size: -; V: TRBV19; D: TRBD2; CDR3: CASSMGLAGALYTGELFF; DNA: TGTGCCAGTAGTATGGGACTAGCGGGGGCTCTCTACACCGGGGAGCTGTTTTTT
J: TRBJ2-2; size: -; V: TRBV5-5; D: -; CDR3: CASSLDYSTGELFF; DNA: TGTGCCAGCAGCTTGGATTATAGCACCGGGGAGCTGTTTTTT
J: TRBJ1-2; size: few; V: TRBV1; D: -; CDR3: CTSNPGLNYGYTF; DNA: TGCACCAGCAACCCAGGGCTCAACTATGGCTACACCTTC
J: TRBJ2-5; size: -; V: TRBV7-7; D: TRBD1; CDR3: CASSAAGGPETQYF; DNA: TGTGCCAGCAGCGCGGCAGGGGGTCCGGAGACCCAGTACTTC
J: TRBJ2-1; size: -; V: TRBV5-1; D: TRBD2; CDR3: CASSPRTSGQYEQFF; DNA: TGCGCCAGCAGCCCGAGGACTAGCGGGCAGTATGAGCAGTTCTTC
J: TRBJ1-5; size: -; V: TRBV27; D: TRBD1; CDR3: CASSFSTGGGNQPQHF; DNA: TGTGCCAGCAGTTTTAGCACAGGGGGGGGCAATCAGCCCCAGCATTTT
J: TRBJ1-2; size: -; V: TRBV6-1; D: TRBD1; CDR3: CASSGQGDWLDYGYTF; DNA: TGTGCCAGCAGTGGACAGGGGGACTGGTTGGACTATGGCTACACCTTC
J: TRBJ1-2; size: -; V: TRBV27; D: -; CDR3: CASSIGGKIRNYGYTF; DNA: TGTGCCAGCAGTATAGGAGGAAAGATTAGGAACTATGGCTACACCTTC
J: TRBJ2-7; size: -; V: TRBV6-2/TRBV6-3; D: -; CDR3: CASSSRGMYEQYF; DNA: TGTGCCAGCAGTTCCAGGGGTATGTACGAGCAGTACTTC
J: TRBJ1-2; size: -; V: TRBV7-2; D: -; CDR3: CASSQDTYYGYTF; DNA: TGTGCCAGCAGCCAGGACACCTACTATGGCTACACCTTC
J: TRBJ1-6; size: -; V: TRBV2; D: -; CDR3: CARRRGTIGTPLHF; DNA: TGTGCCAGGAGAAGGGGGACAATCGGTACACCCCTCCACTTT
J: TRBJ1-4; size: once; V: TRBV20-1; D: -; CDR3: CSASGRKLFF; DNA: TGCAGTGCTTCCGGGAGGAAACTGTTTTTT
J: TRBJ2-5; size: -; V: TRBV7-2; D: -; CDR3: CASSFSREETQYF; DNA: TGTGCCAGCAGCTTCTCCAGGGAAGAGACCCAGTACTTC
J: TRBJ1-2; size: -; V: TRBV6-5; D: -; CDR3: CASSRGGDRHYGYTF; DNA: TGTGCCAGCAGCCGCGGGGGCGACAGACACTATGGCTACACCTTC
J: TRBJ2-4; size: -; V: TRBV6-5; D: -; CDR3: CASSLGGRNIQYF; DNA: TGTGCCAGCTCCCTAGGCGGCAGAAACATTCAGTACTTC
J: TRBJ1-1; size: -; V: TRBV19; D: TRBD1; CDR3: CASSMPQGGTTEAFF; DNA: TGTGCCAGTAGTATGCCACAGGGGGGAACCACTGAAGCTTTCTTT
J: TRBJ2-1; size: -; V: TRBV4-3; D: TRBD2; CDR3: CASSPQPAGGAHEQFF; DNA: TGCGCCAGCAGCCCTCAGCCAGCGGGGGGGGCCCACGAGCAGTTCTTC
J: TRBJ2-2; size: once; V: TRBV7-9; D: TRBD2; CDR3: CASSAPGLAGYNTGELFF; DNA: TGTGCCAGCAGCGCACCGGGACTAGCGGGATATAACACCGGGGAGCTGTTTTTT
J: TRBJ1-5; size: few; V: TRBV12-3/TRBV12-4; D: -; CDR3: CASSRGLGQPQHF; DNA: TGTGCCAGCAGTCGCGGGTTGGGGCAGCCCCAGCATTTT
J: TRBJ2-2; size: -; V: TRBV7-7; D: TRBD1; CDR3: CASSPLQGARTGELFF; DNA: TGTGCCAGCAGCCCTTTACAGGGGGCGAGAACCGGGGAGCTGTTTTTT
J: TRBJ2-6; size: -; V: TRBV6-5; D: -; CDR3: CASTQSVSGANVLTF; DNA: TGTGCCAGCACCCAAAGCGTCTCTGGGGCCAACGTCCTGACTTTC
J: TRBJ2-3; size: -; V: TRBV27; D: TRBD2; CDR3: CASSRPPGLFTDTQYF; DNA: TGTGCCAGCAGCCGACCACCGGGACTATTCACAGATACGCAGTATTTT
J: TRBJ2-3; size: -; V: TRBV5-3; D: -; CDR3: CAPDWRPVPTSTDTQYF; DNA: TGTGCTCCCGACTGGAGGCCTGTACCCACTAGCACAGATACGCAGTATTTT
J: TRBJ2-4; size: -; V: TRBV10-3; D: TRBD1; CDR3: CAISDWDRGAKNIQYF; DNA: TGTGCCATCAGTGATTGGGACAGGGGAGCCAAAAACATTCAGTACTTC
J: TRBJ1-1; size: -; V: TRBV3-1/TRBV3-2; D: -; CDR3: CASSQERGGAFF; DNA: TGTGCCAGCAGCCAAGAGCGGGGGGGAGCTTTCTTT
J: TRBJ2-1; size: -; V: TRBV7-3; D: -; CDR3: CASSFYGSYNEQFF; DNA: TGTGCCAGCAGCTTTTACGGGTCCTACAATGAGCAGTTCTTC
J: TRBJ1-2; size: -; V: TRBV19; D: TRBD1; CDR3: CASSRSGGNGYTF; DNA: TGTGCCAGTAGTAGGTCAGGGGGGAACGGCTACACCTTC
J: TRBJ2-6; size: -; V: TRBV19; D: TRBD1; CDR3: CASKKGQVFSGANVLTF; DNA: TGTGCCAGTAAAAAGGGACAGGTCTTCTCTGGGGCCAACGTCCTGACTTTC
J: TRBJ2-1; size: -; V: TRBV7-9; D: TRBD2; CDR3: CASSYTSDPYNEQFF; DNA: TGTGCCAGCAGCTATACTAGCGACCCCTACAATGAGCAGTTCTTC
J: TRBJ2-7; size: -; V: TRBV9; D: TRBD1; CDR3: CASSDLWDRGEQYF; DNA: TGTGCCAGCAGCGACCTTTGGGACAGGGGCGAGCAGTACTTC
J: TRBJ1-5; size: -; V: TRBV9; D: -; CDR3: CASSVEGVQPQHF; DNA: TGTGCCAGCAGCGTAGAGGGGGTTCAGCCCCAGCATTTT
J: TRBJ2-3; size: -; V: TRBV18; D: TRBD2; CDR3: CASSRRLAASTDTQYF; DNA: TGTGCCAGCTCACGGCGACTAGCGGCTAGCACAGATACGCAGTATTTT
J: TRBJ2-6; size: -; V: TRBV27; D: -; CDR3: CASSLAAEAGVVLTF; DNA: TGTGCCAGCAGTTTAGCGGCTGAGGCGGGTGTCGTCCTGACTTTC
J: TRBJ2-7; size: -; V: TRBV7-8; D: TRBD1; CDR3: CASSFRDSSYEQYF; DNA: TGTGCCAGCAGCTTCCGGGACAGCTCCTACGAGCAGTACTTC
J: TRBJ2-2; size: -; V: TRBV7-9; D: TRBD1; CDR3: CASSYPGQGSHTGELFF; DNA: TGTGCCAGCAGCTACCCGGGACAGGGGAGCCACACCGGGGAGCTGTTTTTT
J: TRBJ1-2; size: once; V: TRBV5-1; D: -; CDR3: CASSLASGNYGYTF; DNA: TGCGCCAGCAGCTTGGCCTCAGGGAACTATGGCTACACCTTC
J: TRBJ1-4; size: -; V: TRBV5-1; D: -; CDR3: CASGTGTNEKLFF; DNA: TGCGCCAGCGGGACTGGAACTAATGAAAAACTGTTTTTT
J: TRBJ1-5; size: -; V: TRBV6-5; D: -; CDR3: CASRATGASNQPQHF; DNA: TGTGCCAGCAGGGCGACAGGTGCGAGTAATCAGCCCCAGCATTTT
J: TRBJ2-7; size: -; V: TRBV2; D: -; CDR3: CASKRDRYEQYF; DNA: TGTGCCAGCAAGAGGGATAGGTACGAGCAGTACTTC
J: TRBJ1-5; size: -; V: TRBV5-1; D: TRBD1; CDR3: CASSRTGGAYSNQPQHF; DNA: TGCGCCAGCAGCCGGACAGGGGGCGCCTATAGCAATCAGCCCCAGCATTTT
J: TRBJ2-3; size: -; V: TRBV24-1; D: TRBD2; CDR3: CATSDPGTSGGPRDTQYF; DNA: TGTGCCACCAGTGATCCCGGGACTAGCGGGGGCCCCAGGGATACGCAGTATTTT
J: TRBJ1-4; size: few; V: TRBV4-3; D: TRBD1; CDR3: CASSQDGRGHDEKLFF; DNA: TGCGCCAGCAGCCAAGATGGAAGGGGGCATGATGAAAAACTGTTTTTT
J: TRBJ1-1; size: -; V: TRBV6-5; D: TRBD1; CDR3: CASTSPGGTEAFF; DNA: TGTGCCAGCACCTCACCAGGGGGAACTGAAGCTTTCTTT